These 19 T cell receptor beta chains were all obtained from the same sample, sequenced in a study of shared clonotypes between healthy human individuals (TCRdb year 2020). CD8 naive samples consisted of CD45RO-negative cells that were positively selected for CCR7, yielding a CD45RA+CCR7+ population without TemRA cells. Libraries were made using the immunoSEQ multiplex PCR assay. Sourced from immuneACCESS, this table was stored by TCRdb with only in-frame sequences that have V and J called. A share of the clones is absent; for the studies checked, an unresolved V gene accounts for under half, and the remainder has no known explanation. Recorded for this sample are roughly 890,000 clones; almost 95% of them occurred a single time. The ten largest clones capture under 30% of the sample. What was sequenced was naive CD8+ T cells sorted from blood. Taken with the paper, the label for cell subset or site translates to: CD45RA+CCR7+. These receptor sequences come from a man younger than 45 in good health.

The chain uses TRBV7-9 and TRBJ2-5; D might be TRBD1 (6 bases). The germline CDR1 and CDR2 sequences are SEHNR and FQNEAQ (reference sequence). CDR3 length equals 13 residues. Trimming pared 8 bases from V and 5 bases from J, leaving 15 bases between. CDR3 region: CASATRGLETQYF. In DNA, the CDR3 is TGTGCCAGCGCAACCAGGGGTTTGGAGACCCAGTACTTC.

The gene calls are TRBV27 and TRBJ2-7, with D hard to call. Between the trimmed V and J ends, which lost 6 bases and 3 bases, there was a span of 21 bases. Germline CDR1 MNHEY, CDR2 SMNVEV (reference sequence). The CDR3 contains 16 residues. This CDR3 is CASSRTSQTSVYEQYF. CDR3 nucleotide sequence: TGTGCCAGCAGCCGAACATCACAGACCAGCGTCTACGAGCAGTACTTC.

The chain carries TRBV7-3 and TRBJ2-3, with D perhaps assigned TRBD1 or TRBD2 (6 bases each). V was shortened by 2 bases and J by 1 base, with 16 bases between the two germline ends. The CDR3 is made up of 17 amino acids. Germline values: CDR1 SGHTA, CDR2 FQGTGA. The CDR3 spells CASSLYPMEGGTDTQYF. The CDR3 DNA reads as TGTGCCAGCAGCTTATACCCAATGGAGGGGGGCACAGATACGCAGTATTTT.

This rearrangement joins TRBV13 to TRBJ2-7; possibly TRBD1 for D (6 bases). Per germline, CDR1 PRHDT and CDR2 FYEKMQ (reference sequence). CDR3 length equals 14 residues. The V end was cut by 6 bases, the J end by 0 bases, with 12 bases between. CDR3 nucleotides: TGTGCCAGCAGGAATAGGGGGAGCTCCTACGAGCAGTACTTC. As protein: CASRNRGSSYEQYF.

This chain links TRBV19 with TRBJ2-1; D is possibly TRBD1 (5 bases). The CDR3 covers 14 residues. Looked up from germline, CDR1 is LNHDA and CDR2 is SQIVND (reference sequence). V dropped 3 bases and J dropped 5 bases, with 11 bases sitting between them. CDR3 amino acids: CASSMGTGNNEQFF. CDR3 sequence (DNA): TGTGCCAGTAGTATGGGAACAGGAAACAATGAGCAGTTCTTC.

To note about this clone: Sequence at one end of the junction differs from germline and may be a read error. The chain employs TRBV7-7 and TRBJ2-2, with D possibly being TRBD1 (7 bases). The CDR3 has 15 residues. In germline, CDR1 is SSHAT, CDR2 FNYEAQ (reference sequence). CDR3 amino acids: CASSSGGPNTGELFF. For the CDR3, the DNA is TGTGCTAGCAGCTCAGGGGGGCCAAACACCGGGGAGCTGTTTTTT.

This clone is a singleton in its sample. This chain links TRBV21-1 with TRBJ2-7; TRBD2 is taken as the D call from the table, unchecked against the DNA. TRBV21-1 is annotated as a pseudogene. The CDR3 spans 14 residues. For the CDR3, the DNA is TGTGCCAGCAGAACTAGCGGCAGGGGCTACGAGCAGTACTTC. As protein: CASRTSGRGYEQYF.

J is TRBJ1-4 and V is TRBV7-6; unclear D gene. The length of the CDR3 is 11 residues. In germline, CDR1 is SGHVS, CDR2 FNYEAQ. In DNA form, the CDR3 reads TGTGCAACACGGGAAGGTGAAAAACTGTTTTTT. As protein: CATREGEKLFF.

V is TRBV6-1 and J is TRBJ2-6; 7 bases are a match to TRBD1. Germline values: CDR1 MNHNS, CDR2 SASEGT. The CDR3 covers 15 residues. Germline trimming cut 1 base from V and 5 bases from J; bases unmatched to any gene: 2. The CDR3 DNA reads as TGTGCCAGCAGTGAAGGACAGGGCTGGGCCAACGTCCTGACTTTC. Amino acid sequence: CASSEGQGWANVLTF.

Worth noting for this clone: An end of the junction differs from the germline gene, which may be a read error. CDR3 nucleotide sequence: TGTGCCAGCAGTTTAGGGGGGAAACCAACTAATGAAAAACTGTTTTTT. This encodes CASSLGGKPTNEKLFF. The rearrangement joins TRBV7-9 to TRBJ1-4; D is possibly TRBD1 (6 bases). This CDR3 has 16 amino acids. Germline CDR1 SEHNR, CDR2 FQNEAQ (reference sequence).

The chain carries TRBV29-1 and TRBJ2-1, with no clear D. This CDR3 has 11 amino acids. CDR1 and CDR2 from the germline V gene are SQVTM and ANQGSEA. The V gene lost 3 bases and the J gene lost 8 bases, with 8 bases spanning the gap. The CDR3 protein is CSVEGLDEQFF. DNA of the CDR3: TGCAGCGTTGAGGGGTTAGATGAGCAGTTCTTC.

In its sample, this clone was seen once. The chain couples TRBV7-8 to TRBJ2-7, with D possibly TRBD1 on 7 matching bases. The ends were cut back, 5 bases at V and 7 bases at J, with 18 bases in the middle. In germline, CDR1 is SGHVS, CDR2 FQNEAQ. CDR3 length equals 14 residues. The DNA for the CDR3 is TGTGCCAGCAGCCCGGGCCCAGGGGGGCAGGAGCAGTACTTC. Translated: CASSPGPGGQEQYF.

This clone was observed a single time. This CDR3 reads CASSPPGGQDTQYF. The CDR3 nucleotides read TGTGCCAGCAGCCCCCCTGGGGGCCAAGATACGCAGTATTTT. The V gene is TRBV5-4, the J gene TRBJ2-3; D may be TRBD1 (6 bases). The germline V and J ends were trimmed by 4 bases and 5 bases, with 14 bases remaining between them. The CDR3 spans 14 residues. CDR1 is SGHNT, CDR2 YYREEE, per germline (reference sequence).

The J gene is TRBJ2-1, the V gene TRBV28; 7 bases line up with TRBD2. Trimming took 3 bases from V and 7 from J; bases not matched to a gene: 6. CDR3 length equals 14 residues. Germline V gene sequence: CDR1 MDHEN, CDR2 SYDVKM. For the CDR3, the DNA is TGTGCCAGCAGTTTCAGCGGGACGGGGAATGAGCAGTTCTTC. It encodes CASSFSGTGNEQFF.

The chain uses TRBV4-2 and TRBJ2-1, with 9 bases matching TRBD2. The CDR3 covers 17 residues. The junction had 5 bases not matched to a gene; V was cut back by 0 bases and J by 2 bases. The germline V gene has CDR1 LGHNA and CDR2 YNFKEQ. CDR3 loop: CASSQEGASGTYNEQFF. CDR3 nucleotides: TGTGCCAGCAGCCAAGAAGGGGCTAGCGGGACCTACAATGAGCAGTTCTTC.

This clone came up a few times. The CDR3 region is CASVGGTSGQETQYF. In nucleotides, the CDR3 is TGCGCCAGCGTGGGGGGGACTAGCGGACAAGAGACCCAGTACTTC. J is TRBJ2-5 and V is TRBV10-1; TRBD2 matches at 11 bases. With V trimmed by 8 bases and J by 2 bases, 7 bases remained unmatched. The CDR3 spans 15 residues. Per germline, CDR1 WNHNN and CDR2 SYGVQD (reference sequence).

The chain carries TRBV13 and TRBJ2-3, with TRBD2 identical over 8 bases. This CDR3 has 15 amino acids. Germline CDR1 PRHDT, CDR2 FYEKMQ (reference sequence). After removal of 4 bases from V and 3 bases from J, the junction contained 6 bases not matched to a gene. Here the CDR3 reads CASSSGLAHTDTQYF. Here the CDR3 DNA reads TGTGCCAGCAGCTCTGGACTAGCCCATACAGATACGCAGTATTTT. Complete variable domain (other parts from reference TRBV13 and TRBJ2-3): AAGVIQSPRHLIKEKRETATLKCYPIPRHDTVYWYQQGPGQDPQFLISFYEKMQSDKGSIPDRFSAQQFSDYHSELNMSSLELGDSALYFCASSSGLAHTDTQYFGPGTRLTVL.

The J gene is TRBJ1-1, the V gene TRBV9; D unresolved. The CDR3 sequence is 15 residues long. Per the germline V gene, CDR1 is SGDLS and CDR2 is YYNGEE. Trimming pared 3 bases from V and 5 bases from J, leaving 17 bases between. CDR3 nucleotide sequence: TGTGCCAGCAGCGCACTGCCCGGGGTTCGGACTGAAGCTTTCTTT. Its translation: CASSALPGVRTEAFF.

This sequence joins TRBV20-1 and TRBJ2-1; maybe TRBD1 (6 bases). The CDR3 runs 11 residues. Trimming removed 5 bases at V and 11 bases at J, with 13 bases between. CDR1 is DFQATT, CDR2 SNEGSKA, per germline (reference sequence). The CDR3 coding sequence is TGCAGTGCTCGACAGGTATCCCAGCAGTTCTTC. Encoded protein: CSARQVSQQFF.